Listed below are T cell receptor beta chains from one sample, sequenced in a study of blood T cells in healthy people across ages. MiXCR was run by TCRdb on the 5' RACE reads, yielding one entry per CDR3 protein. Found here are about 1,600,000 distinct CDR3 sequences, 42% of them singletons; the top ten hold less than 8%. Sequencing used blood. These receptors all come from a woman under 30 in good health. CDR3s include the opening cysteine and the closing phenylalanine or tryptophan. A D gene is named only where the DNA matches it firmly. Clone sizes are given selectively: once, few, many, or a class where the clone is expanded.

few	15	TRBD2	TRBV29-1	TRBJ2-1	CSVNPIGGRVDEQFF
once	15	TRBD2	TRBV6-2/TRBV6-3	TRBJ2-1	CASKSTSGAYNEQFF
-	14	TRBD2	TRBV20-1	TRBJ2-1	CSAPRVAGASEQFF
-	14	-	TRBV27	TRBJ2-7	CASSLTSPPYEQYF
many	16	TRBD2	TRBV7-2	TRBJ2-7	CASSDTTSGTYYEQYF
-	12	-	TRBV11-1	-	CASSSGYSEQYF
-	13	-	TRBV20-1	TRBJ2-1	CSARWPSYNEQFF
-	16	-	TRBV20-1	TRBJ2-2	CSARDRPVANTGELFF
-	13	-	TRBV25-1	TRBJ2-1	CASSGRGPREQFF
-	17	TRBD1	TRBV7-9	TRBJ2-2	CASSHLRTTGATGELFF
few	14	-	TRBV12-3/TRBV12-4	TRBJ2-1	CASRGQVNYNEQFF
-	16	-	TRBV15	TRBJ2-4	CATSRDTSRAKNIQNF
-	14	-	TRBV4-1	TRBJ2-7	CASNAGPTPYEQYF
-	14	-	TRBV28	TRBJ2-4	CASSVLVSVNIQYF
-	14	TRBD2	TRBV24-1	TRBJ2-1	CATSSSGGNNEQFF
-	16	TRBD2	TRBV18	TRBJ2-1	CASSPSGLAGEKGQFF
-	13	-	TRBV5-1	TRBJ1-1	CASSVNTLAEAFF
-	14	TRBD2	TRBV2	TRBJ2-2	CASTGGAYTGELFF
-	14	-	TRBV2	TRBJ2-3	CTSSDGPHVDTQYF
-	14	-	TRBV12-3/TRBV12-4	TRBJ1-1	CASTPLSGGTEAFF
-	14	-	TRBV11-2	TRBJ1-2	CASTPGTDIYGYTF
-	15	-	TRBV5-1	-	CASSLQGNPGETQYF
few	16	-	TRBV7-2	TRBJ1-6	CASSLRGASYNSPLHF
-	13	-	TRBV6-5	-	CASSYSNGGTQYF
-	16	TRBD2	TRBV14	-	CASSQDWSGSSYEQYF
-	13	TRBD1	TRBV5-4	TRBJ2-7	CASRDPDRDEQYF
-	13	-	TRBV3-1	TRBJ1-1	CASSQGGFAEAFF
-	17	TRBD2	TRBV4-2	TRBJ2-3	CASSPSGGGAFTDTQYF
-	18	TRBD1	TRBV5-1	TRBJ1-4	CASRKGQGAIATNEKLFF
-	13	-	TRBV18	TRBJ2-3	CASSPLGQDTQYF
-	16	-	TRBV6-1	TRBJ2-5	CASSRTLDPPEETQYF
few	15	TRBD1	TRBV9	TRBJ1-1	CASSERGQGNTEAFF
few	16	-	TRBV4-2	TRBJ2-3	CASSQDPGGGTDTQYF
-	11	-	TRBV6-1	TRBJ1-2	CASTGGQGYTF